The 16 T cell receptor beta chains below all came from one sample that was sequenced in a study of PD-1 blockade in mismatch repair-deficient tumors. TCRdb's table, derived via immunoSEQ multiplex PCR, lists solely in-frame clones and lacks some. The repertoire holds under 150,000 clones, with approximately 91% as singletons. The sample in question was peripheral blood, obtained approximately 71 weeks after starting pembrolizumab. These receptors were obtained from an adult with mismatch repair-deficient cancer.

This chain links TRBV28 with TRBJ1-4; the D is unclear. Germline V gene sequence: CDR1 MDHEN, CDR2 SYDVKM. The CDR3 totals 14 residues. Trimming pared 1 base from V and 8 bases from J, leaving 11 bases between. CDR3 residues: CASSLSQDREKLFF. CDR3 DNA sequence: TGTGCCAGCAGTTTATCCCAGGACCGCGAAAAACTGTTTTTT.

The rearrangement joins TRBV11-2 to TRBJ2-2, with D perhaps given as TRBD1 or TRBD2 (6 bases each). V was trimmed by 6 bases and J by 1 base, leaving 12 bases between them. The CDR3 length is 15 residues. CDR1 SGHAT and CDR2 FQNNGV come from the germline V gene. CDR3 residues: CASRQGLRNTGELFF. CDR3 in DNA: TGTGCCAGCAGACAGGGACTTCGGAACACCGGGGAGCTGTTTTTT.

CDR3 DNA: TGTGCCAGCAGCTCCGACAGGGGTAGGGCACACAATGAGCAGTTCTTC. Translating it yields CASSSDRGRAHNEQFF. The chain joins TRBV11-2 to TRBJ2-1, with 8 bases matching TRBD1. J was trimmed by 5 bases and V by 4 bases; bases with no gene match: 10. The germline V gene encodes CDR1 SGHAT and CDR2 FQNNGV. This CDR3 has 16 residues.

CDR3 sequence (DNA): TGTGCCAGCAGCTCCATCGGGACAGGTCCCTACGAGCAGTACTTC. Amino acids: CASSSIGTGPYEQYF. V and J are TRBV5-4 and TRBJ2-7; 8 bases align to TRBD1. The trim removed 3 bases at V and 2 bases at J, leaving 7 bases unmatched. Looked up from germline, CDR1 is SGHNT and CDR2 is YYREEE (reference sequence). The CDR3 length is 15 residues. Full variable domain (missing parts from reference TRBV5-4 and TRBJ2-7): ETGVTQSPTHLIKTRGQQVTLRCSSQSGHNTVSWYQQALGQGPQFIFQYYREEENGRGNFPPRFSGLQFPNYSSELNVNALELDDSALYLCASSSIGTGPYEQYFGPGTRLTVT.

The CDR3 nucleotides read TGCGCCAGCAGCCAAGTCGAAGCGAATGAGCAGTTCTTC. It codes for CASSQVEANEQFF. The V gene is TRBV4-1, the J gene TRBJ2-1; D unresolved. Trimming left V 1 base short and J 7 bases short, with 8 bases between. CDR1 is MGHRA, CDR2 YSYEKL, per germline. This CDR3 is built from 13 residues.

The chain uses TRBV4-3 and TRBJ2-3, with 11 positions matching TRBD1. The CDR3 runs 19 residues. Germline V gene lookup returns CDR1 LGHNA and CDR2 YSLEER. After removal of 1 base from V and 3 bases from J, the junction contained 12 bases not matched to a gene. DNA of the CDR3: TGCGCCAGCAGCCAAGGCGAGGGGACAGGGGGATGGTGGACAGATACGCAGTATTTT. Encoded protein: CASSQGEGTGGWWTDTQYF.

Here the CDR3 DNA reads TGTGCCAGCAGCTTGCAGAGCCTGAACACTGAAGCTTTCTTT. This translates into CASSLQSLNTEAFF. V and J are TRBV7-2 and TRBJ1-1, with D hard to call. This CDR3 spans 14 amino acids. From germline, CDR1 is SGHTA and CDR2 FQGNSA. V was trimmed by 3 bases and J by 0 bases, leaving 8 bases between them.

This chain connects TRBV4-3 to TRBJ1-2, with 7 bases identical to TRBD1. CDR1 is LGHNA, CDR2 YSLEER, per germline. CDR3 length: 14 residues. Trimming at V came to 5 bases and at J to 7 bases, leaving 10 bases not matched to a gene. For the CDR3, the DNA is TGCGCCAGCAGCTACCGGACAGGTTTGCGTGGCTACACCTTC. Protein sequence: CASSYRTGLRGYTF.

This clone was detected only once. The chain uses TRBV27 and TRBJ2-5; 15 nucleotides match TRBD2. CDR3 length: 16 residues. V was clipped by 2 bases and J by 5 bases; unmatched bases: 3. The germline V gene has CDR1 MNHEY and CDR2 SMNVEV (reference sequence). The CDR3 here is CASSLSGTSGRETQYF. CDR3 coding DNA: TGTGCCAGCAGTTTAAGCGGGACTAGCGGGAGGGAGACCCAGTACTTC.

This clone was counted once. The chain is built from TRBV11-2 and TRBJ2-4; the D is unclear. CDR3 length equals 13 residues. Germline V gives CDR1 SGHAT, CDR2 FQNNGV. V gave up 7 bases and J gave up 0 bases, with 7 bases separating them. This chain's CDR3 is CASTRLAKNIQYF. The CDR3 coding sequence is TGTGCCAGCACCCGACTAGCCAAAAACATTCAGTACTTC.

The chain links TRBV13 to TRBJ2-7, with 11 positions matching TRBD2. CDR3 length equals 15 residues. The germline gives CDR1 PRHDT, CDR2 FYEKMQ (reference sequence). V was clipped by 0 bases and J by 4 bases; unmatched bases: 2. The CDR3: CASSLGLAGAYEQYF. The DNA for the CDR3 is TGTGCCAGCAGCTTAGGACTAGCGGGAGCTTACGAGCAGTACTTC.

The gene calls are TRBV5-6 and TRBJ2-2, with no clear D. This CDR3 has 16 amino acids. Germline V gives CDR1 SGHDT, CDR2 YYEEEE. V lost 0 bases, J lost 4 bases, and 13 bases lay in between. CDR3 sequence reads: CASSLDTKGFTGELFF. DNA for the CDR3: TGTGCCAGCAGCTTGGATACAAAAGGGTTCACCGGGGAGCTGTTTTTT. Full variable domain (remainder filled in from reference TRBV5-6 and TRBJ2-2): DAGVTQSPTHLIKTRGQQVTLRCSPKSGHDTVSWYQQALGQGPQFIFQYYEEEERQRGNFPDRFSGHQFPNYSSELNVNALLLGDSALYLCASSLDTKGFTGELFFGEGSRLTVL.

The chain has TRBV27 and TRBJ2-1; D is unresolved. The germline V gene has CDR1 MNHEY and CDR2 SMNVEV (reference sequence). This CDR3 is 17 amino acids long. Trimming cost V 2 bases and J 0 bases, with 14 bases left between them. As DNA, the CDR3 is TGTGCCAGCAGTTTAGAACCTCCACAGAGCTCCTACAATGAGCAGTTCTTC. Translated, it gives CASSLEPPQSSYNEQFF.

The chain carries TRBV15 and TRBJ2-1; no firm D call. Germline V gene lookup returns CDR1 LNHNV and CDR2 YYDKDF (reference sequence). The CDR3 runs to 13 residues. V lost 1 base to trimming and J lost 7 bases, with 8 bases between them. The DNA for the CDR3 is TGTGCCACCAGCAGAGCCAGCGCAAATGAGCAGTTCTTC. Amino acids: CATSRASANEQFF.

The CDR3 is CASSISPVLSGEKLFF. The DNA of the CDR3 is TGTGCCAGTAGTATCAGCCCCGTCCTCTCGGGTGAAAAACTGTTTTTT. This sequence joins TRBV19 and TRBJ1-4, with D unresolved. Trimming shortened V by 3 bases and J by 7 bases, and 18 bases separated the two germline ends. The CDR3 has 16 amino acids. Germline CDR1 reads LNHDA; CDR2 reads SQIVND (reference sequence).

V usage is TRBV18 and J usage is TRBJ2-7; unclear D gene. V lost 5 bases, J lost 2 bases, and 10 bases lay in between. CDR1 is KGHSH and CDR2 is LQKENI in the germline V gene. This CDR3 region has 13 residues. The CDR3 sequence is CASSSGPTYEQYF. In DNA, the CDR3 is TGTGCCAGCTCATCCGGGCCCACCTACGAGCAGTACTTC. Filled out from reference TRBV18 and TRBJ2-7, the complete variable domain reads NAGVMQNPRHLVRRRGQEARLRCSPMKGHSHVYWYRQLPEEGLKFMVYLQKENIIDESGMPKERFSAEFPKEGPSILRIQQVVRGDSAAYFCASSSGPTYEQYFGPGTRLTVT.